This T cell receptor (beta chain) was found in a study of blood T cells in healthy people across ages. With a J-beta primer mix and a sample-barcoded 5' primer, a second PCR ran about 7 to 12 cycles. TCRdb re-analysed the 5' RACE reads in MiXCR, keeping a single row per CDR3 protein. The table includes some 1.4 million distinct CDR3 sequences, about 40% detected once. Germline CDR1 reads MNHNS; CDR2 reads SASEGT. The CDR3 covers 13 residues. V was clipped by 0 bases and J by 13 bases, with 13 bases between them. V is TRBV6-1 and J is TRBJ2-4; the D call may be TRBD1 or TRBD2 (5 bases each). Sequenced: blood. The receptor comes from a young woman in good health. The CDR3 DNA follows: TGTGCCAGCAGTGAAGCCGGGGACGGTGAGCAGTACTTC. It codes for CASSEAGDGEQYF.